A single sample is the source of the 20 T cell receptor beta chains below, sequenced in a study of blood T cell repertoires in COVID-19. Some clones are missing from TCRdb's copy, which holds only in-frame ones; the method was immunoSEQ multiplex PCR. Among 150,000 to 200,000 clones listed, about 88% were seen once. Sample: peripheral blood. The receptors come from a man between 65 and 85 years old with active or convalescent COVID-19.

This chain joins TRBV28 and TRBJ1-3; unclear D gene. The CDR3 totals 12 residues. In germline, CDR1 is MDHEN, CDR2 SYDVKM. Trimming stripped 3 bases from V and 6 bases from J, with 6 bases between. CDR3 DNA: TGTGCCAGCAGTTTCGGTGAAAACACCATATATTTT. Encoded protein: CASSFGENTIYF.

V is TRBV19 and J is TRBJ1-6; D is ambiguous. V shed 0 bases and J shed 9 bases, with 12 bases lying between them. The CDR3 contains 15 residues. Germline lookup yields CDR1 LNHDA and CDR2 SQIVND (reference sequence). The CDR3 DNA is TGTGCCAGTAGTATAGATCCGGGATTCGGTTCACCCCTCCACTTT. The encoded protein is CASSIDPGFGSPLHF.

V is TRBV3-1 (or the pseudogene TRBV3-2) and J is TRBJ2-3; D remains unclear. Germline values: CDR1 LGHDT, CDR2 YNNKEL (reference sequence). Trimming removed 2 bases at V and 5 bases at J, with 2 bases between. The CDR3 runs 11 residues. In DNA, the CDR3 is TGTGCCAGCAGCCAACTAGATACGCAGTATTTT. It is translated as CASSQLDTQYF.

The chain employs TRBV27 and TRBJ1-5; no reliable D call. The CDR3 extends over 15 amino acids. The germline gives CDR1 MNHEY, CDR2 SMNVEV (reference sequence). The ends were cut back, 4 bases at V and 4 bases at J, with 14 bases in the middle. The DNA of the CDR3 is TGTGCCAGCAGTTCAGCCGGACGGGGAAATCAGCCCCAGCATTTT. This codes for CASSSAGRGNQPQHF.

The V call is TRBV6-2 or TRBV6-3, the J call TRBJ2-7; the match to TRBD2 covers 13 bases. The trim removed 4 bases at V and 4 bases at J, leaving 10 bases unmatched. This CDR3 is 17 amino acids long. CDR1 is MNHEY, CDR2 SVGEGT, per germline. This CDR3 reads CASSSSPGLAGSYEQYF. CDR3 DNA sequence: TGTGCCAGCAGTTCTTCACCGGGACTAGCGGGATCATACGAGCAGTACTTC.

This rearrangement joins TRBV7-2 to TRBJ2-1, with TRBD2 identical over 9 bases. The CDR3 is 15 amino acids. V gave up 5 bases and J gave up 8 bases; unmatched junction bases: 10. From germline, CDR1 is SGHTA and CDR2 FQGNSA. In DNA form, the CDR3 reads TGTGCCAGCAGCCCTACCGGGACTAGCCTGCATGAGCAGTTCTTC. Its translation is CASSPTGTSLHEQFF.

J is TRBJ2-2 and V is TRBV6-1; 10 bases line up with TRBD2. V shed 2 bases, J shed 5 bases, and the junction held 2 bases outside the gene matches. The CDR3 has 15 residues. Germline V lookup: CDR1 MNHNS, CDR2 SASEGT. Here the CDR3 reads CASSEPGLATGELFF. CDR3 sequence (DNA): TGTGCCAGCAGTGAACCGGGACTAGCGACCGGGGAGCTGTTTTTT.

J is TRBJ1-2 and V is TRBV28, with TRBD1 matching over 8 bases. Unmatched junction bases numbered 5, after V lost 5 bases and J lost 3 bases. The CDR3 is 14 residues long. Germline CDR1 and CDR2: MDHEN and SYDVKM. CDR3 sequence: CASSGTGSDYGYTF. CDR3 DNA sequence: TGTGCCAGCAGTGGGACAGGTTCGGACTATGGCTACACCTTC.

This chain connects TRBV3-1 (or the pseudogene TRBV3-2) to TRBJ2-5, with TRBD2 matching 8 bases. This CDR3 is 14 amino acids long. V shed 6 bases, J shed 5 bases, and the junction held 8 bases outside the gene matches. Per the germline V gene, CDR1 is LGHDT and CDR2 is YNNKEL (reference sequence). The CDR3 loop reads CASSDAGGQETQYF. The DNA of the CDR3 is TGTGCCAGCAGTGATGCGGGGGGCCAGGAGACCCAGTACTTC.

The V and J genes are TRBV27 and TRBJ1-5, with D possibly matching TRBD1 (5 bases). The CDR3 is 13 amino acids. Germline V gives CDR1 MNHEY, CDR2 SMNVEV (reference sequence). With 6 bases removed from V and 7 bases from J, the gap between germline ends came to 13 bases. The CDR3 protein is CASSGGGYQPQHF. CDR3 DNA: TGTGCCAGCAGCGGGGGGGGATACCAGCCCCAGCATTTT.

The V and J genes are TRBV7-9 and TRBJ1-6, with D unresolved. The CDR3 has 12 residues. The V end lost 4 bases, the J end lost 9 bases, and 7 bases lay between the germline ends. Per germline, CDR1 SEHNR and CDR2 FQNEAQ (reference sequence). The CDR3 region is CASSSESSPLHF. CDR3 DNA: TGTGCCAGCAGCTCCGAGAGTTCACCCCTCCACTTT.

The DNA of the CDR3 is TGTGCCAGCAGCTTGAGACAAAGAAGCAACTCTGGAAACACCATATATTTT. Its translation: CASSLRQRSNSGNTIYF. V usage is TRBV5-4 and J usage is TRBJ1-3, with D uncertain. V was shortened by 1 base and J by 0 bases, with 14 bases between the two germline ends. Germline V gene lookup returns CDR1 SGHNT and CDR2 YYREEE (reference sequence). This CDR3 is 17 amino acids long.

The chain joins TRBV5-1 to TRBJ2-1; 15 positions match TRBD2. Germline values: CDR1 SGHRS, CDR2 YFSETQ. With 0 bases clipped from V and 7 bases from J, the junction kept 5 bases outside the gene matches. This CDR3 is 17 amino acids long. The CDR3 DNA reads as TGCGCCAGCAGCTTGGGGACTAGCGGGAGGGCGAGGAATGAGCAGTTCTTC. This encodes CASSLGTSGRARNEQFF.

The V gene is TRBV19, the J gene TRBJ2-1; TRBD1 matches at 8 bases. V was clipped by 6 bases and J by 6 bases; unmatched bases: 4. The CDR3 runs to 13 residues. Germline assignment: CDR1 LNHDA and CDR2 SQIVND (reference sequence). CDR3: CASSVQGGNEQFF. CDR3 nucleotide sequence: TGTGCCAGTAGCGTACAGGGGGGCAATGAGCAGTTCTTC.

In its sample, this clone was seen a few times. The CDR3 region has the DNA TGTGCCAGTAGTGTGACAGGGGGCGGTTCACCCCTCCACTTT. Its protein product is CASSVTGGGSPLHF. This chain connects TRBV19 to TRBJ1-6; 10 bases map to TRBD1. Germline CDR1 LNHDA, CDR2 SQIVND (reference sequence). Trimming removed 5 bases from V and 9 bases from J; junction bases left unmatched: 4. CDR3 length equals 14 residues.

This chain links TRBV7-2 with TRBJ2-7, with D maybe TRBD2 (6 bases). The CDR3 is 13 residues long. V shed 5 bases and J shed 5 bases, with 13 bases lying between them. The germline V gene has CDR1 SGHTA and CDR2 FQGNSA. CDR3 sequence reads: CASSPTGVHEQYF. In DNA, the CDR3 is TGTGCCAGCAGCCCTACGGGGGTGCACGAGCAGTACTTC.

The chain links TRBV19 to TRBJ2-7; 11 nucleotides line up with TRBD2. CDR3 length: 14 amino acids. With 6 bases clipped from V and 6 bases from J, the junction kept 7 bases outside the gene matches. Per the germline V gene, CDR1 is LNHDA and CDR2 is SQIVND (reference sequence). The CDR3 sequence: CASRAVGTSGEQYF. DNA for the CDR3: TGTGCCAGTAGAGCGGTAGGGACTAGCGGCGAGCAGTACTTC.

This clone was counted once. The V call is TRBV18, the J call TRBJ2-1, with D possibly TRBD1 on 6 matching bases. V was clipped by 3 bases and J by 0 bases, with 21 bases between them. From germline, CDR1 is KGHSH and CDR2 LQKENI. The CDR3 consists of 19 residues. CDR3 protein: CASSPILQGRASSYNEQFF. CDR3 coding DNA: TGTGCCAGCTCACCTATTCTTCAGGGGCGGGCGAGCTCCTACAATGAGCAGTTCTTC.

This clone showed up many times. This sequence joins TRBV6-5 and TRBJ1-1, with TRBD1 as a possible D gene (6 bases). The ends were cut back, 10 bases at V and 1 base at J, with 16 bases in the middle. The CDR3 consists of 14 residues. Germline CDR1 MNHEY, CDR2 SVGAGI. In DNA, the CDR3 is TGTGCCACCAGCCGTCCGGGACAGAACACTGAAGCTTTCTTT. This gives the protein CATSRPGQNTEAFF.

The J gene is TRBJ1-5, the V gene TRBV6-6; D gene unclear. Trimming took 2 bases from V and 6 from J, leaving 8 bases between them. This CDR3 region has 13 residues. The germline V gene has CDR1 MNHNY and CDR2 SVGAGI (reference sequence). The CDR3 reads CASSYGQAQPQHF. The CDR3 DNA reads TGTGCCAGCAGTTACGGGCAAGCTCAGCCCCAGCATTTT.